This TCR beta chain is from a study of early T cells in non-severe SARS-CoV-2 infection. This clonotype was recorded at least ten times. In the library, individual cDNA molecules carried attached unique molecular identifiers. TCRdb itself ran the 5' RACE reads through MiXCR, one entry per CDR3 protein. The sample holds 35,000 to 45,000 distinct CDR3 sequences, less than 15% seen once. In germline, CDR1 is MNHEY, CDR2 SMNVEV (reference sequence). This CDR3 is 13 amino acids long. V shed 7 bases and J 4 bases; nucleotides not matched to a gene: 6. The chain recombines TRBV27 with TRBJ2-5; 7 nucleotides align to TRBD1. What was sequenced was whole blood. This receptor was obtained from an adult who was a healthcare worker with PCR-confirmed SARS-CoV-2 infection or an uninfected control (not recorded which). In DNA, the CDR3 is TGTGCCAGCAAAAGGGACAGAGCAGAGACCCAGTACTTC. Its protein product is CASKRDRAETQYF.